These T cell receptor beta chains were read from a single sample in a study of OX40 agonist ivuxolimab in advanced cancers. Data came from immunoSEQ multiplex PCR; TCRdb stores just in-frame clones and leaves some out. This sample has 30,000 to 45,000 clones, with 82% found just once. Material: CD4+ or CD8+ T cells sorted from blood, obtained in a trial of the OX40 agonist ivuxolimab. The source is an adult with an advanced solid tumor such as melanoma, head and neck, liver or kidney cancer. Each CDR3 is given with its conserved first and last residue.

V	CDR3
TRBV5-6	CASSGFGLAFF
TRBV19	CASSIVGKLSNQPQHF
TRBV6-5	CASSYSRAYYSYEQYF
TRBV7-8	CASSPRFRRGEQFF
TRBV4-3	CASSQGDRDREYEQYF
TRBV19	CASSATSGGIKAGELFF
TRBV7-2	CASSLGGLAGSYTGELFF
TRBV7-2	CASSQGLAGGRVHTDTQYF
TRBV5-1	CASSLGTGLIRETQYF
TRBV28	CATFLTDTQYF
TRBV30	CAWSVRRADGYTF
TRBV19	CASSIVNRKNYGYTF
TRBV11-2	CASSTHRGGAYEKLFF
TRBV6-6	CASEGNGEAFF
TRBV27	CASSGGDYGYTF
TRBV19	CASKRDRGPGGYTF
TRBV7-6	CASSLGGTRSYNEQFF
TRBV11-2	CASSLPGFNAEAFF
TRBV29-1	CSVAGQNTDTQYF
TRBV7-6	CASSLGTSGGTDTQYF
TRBV7-2	CASSLVLAGGYETQYF
TRBV6-6	CASSTGTGGLRDEQYF
TRBV5-1	CASSVTSGLATEAFF
TRBV11-2	CASSLWGSRYGYTF
TRBV14	CASSQRQGPPRGTEAFF
TRBV7-3	CASSLRDRGGGELFF
TRBV14	CASSPGQGAEAFF
TRBV7-9	CASSPRGVLNTEAFF
TRBV27	CASRAGLTHQPQHF
TRBV7-6	CASSLVVQETQYF
TRBV6-6	CASIQGSGNTIYF
TRBV7-9	CASSLRENTEAFF
TRBV7-3	CASSLSGQRGANTDTQYF
TRBV6-1	CASSEVQGGTEAFF
TRBV5-1	CASSLAGDQPQHF
TRBV18	CASSFSELEEKLFF
TRBV6-6	CASSESLWGNTEAFF
TRBV5-1	CASSLAPPGGSGANVLTF
TRBV19	CASSRGGRALEQYF
TRBV5-1	CASSLALGGGAFF
TRBV10-2	CASSDRNTEAFF